This is a list of T cell receptor beta chains from one sample in a study of cytomegalovirus exposure and HLA in healthy donors. Only in-frame clones appear in the TCRdb table, and some are missing; sequencing was by immunoSEQ multiplex PCR. The repertoire holds 150,000 to 200,000 clones, with around 84% as singletons. Material for sequencing was PBMCs. These receptors originate from a man aged 18 to 29 in good health and CMV-seropositive. CDR3s include the opening cysteine and the closing phenylalanine or tryptophan. A D gene is named only where the DNA matches it firmly. A row's size may be missing; if present it is once, few, many or a size class.

CDR3nt: TGTGCCAGCAGACCTGGCGGATTCCCCACTGAAGCTTTCTTT
CDR3aa: CASRPGGFPTEAFF
j_gene: TRBJ1-1
v_gene: TRBV28
d_gene: .
abundance: .

CDR3nt: TGTGCCAGCAGCCAAGATTTCGAGGGTAATGAGCAGTTCTTC
CDR3aa: CASSQDFEGNEQFF
j_gene: TRBJ2-1
v_gene: TRBV4-2
d_gene: .
abundance: .

CDR3nt: TGTGCCAGCAGCTTTGGGACAGGGGTTTCCGAGACCCAGTACTTC
CDR3aa: CASSFGTGVSETQYF
j_gene: TRBJ2-5
v_gene: TRBV5-5
d_gene: TRBD1
abundance: .

CDR3nt: TGTGCCGCGAGGCCTGCCGGGGCCAACGTCCTGACTTTC
CDR3aa: CAARPAGANVLTF
j_gene: TRBJ2-6
v_gene: TRBV6-5
d_gene: .
abundance: .

CDR3nt: TGCGCCAGCAGCCAGGCCGCGGCTACTGGATACAATGAGCAGTTCTTC
CDR3aa: CASSQAAATGYNEQFF
j_gene: TRBJ2-1
v_gene: TRBV4-1
d_gene: .
abundance: .

CDR3nt: TGTGCCTGGAGCGGACAGGCTAACACTGAAGCTTTCTTT
CDR3aa: CAWSGQANTEAFF
j_gene: TRBJ1-1
v_gene: TRBV30
d_gene: TRBD1
abundance: .

CDR3nt: TGTGCCAGCAGGCAGCGACTTGAAGCTTTCTTT
CDR3aa: CASRQRLEAFF
j_gene: TRBJ1-1
v_gene: TRBV13
d_gene: .
abundance: few

CDR3nt: TGTGCCAGCAGGGGGAGCAGCCGCACCGGGGAGCTGTTTTTT
CDR3aa: CASRGSSRTGELFF
j_gene: TRBJ2-2
v_gene: TRBV19
d_gene: TRBD1
abundance: .

CDR3nt: TGCAGCGCCCGGGTCAGTCAGTATGGCTACACCTTC
CDR3aa: CSARVSQYGYTF
j_gene: TRBJ1-2
v_gene: TRBV29-1
d_gene: .
abundance: few

CDR3nt: TGTGCCAGCAGTGAAAATGTGCGTCAAGAGACCCAGTACTTC
CDR3aa: CASSENVRQETQYF
j_gene: TRBJ2-5
v_gene: TRBV2
d_gene: .
abundance: .

CDR3nt: TGTGCCAGCAGCTTAGGACAGGGAGTAAGGGAGCAGTACTTC
CDR3aa: CASSLGQGVREQYF
j_gene: TRBJ2-7
v_gene: TRBV7-9
d_gene: TRBD1
abundance: .

CDR3nt: TGTGCCAGTAATACAGGGTCTGGGGAGACCCAGTACTTC
CDR3aa: CASNTGSGETQYF
j_gene: TRBJ2-5
v_gene: TRBV19
d_gene: .
abundance: .

CDR3nt: TGTGCCTGGGCTCCTGGTAGCGGGGGCTGGGAGACCCAGTACTTC
CDR3aa: CAWAPGSGGWETQYF
j_gene: TRBJ2-5
v_gene: TRBV30
d_gene: TRBD2
abundance: .

CDR3nt: TGCAGCGTTGCTGAGGCAGGGGCGCGGGCTTTCTTT
CDR3aa: CSVAEAGARAFF
j_gene: TRBJ1-1
v_gene: TRBV29-1
d_gene: .
abundance: .

CDR3nt: TGTGCCAGCAGTAGACTAGCGGGAGTCAGCGGGGAGCTGTTTTTT
CDR3aa: CASSRLAGVSGELFF
j_gene: TRBJ2-2
v_gene: TRBV7-7
d_gene: TRBD2
abundance: .

CDR3nt: TGCAGCGTTGAAGATTTATCACACGGGGGAGAGACCCAGTACTTC
CDR3aa: CSVEDLSHGGETQYF
j_gene: TRBJ2-5
v_gene: TRBV29-1
d_gene: .
abundance: .

CDR3nt: TGTGCCTGGAGTGCCTCTAATGAGCAGTTCTTC
CDR3aa: CAWSASNEQFF
j_gene: TRBJ2-1
v_gene: TRBV30
d_gene: .
abundance: .

CDR3nt: TGTGCCAGCAGAGTTGGGAGGGATCAGCCCCAGCATTTT
CDR3aa: CASRVGRDQPQHF
j_gene: TRBJ1-5
v_gene: TRBV5-4
d_gene: .
abundance: .

CDR3nt: TGTGCCTGGAGTCGGTCAGGTTCGAACACCGGGGAGCTGTTTTTT
CDR3aa: CAWSRSGSNTGELFF
j_gene: TRBJ2-2
v_gene: TRBV30
d_gene: .
abundance: .

CDR3nt: TGTGCCACCTCTATGTGGGCGGGGACTGAAGCTTTCTTT
CDR3aa: CATSMWAGTEAFF
j_gene: TRBJ1-1
v_gene: TRBV27
d_gene: .
abundance: .

CDR3nt: TGTGCCAGCAGTGACAGGGGGGACAACAATGAGCAGTTCTTC
CDR3aa: CASSDRGDNNEQFF
j_gene: TRBJ2-1
v_gene: TRBV27
d_gene: TRBD1
abundance: .

CDR3nt: TGTGCCAGCAGCGTAGGGGGGACTAGCGGAGTTTACAATGAGCAGTTCTTC
CDR3aa: CASSVGGTSGVYNEQFF
j_gene: TRBJ2-1
v_gene: TRBV9
d_gene: TRBD2
abundance: .

CDR3nt: TGTGCCTGGAGTGTCGGGACAGGGATTTACGATACGCAGTATTTT
CDR3aa: CAWSVGTGIYDTQYF
j_gene: TRBJ2-3
v_gene: TRBV30
d_gene: TRBD1
abundance: .

CDR3nt: TGTGCCAGCAGCCCCGTAGGGGGCAATCAGCCCCAGCATTTT
CDR3aa: CASSPVGGNQPQHF
j_gene: TRBJ1-5
v_gene: TRBV6-5
d_gene: .
abundance: .

CDR3nt: TGTGCCAGCAGCCCGCCCCAGGCTACTGGGGGGGAGACCCAGTACTTC
CDR3aa: CASSPPQATGGETQYF
j_gene: TRBJ2-5
v_gene: TRBV9
d_gene: .
abundance: .

CDR3nt: TGTGCCAGCAGCTTAACGTTACCGGGACAGGGGGCCTACGAGCAGTACTTC
CDR3aa: CASSLTLPGQGAYEQYF
j_gene: TRBJ2-7
v_gene: TRBV7-3
d_gene: TRBD1
abundance: once

CDR3nt: TGTGCCAGCAGTGAATTGGGGCAGGGAGGAATGAGTAGGACCGAAGCTTTCTTT
CDR3aa: CASSELGQGGMSRTEAFF
j_gene: TRBJ1-1
v_gene: TRBV2
d_gene: .
abundance: .

CDR3nt: TGTGCCAGCAGCGTTGGACTAGCGGGAGCCTACAATGAGCAGTTCTTC
CDR3aa: CASSVGLAGAYNEQFF
j_gene: TRBJ2-1
v_gene: TRBV9
d_gene: TRBD2
abundance: .

CDR3nt: TGTGCCAGCAGTTTTGGAGGGGCCAGTTACAATGAGCAGTTCTTC
CDR3aa: CASSFGGASYNEQFF
j_gene: TRBJ2-1
v_gene: TRBV27
d_gene: .
abundance: .

CDR3nt: TGTGCCATTGGAGGCCAAAAACCTAGCACAGATACGCAGTATTTT
CDR3aa: CAIGGQKPSTDTQYF
j_gene: TRBJ2-3
v_gene: TRBV27
d_gene: .
abundance: once

CDR3nt: TGCAGCGTTGAAGACCCCCGACAGGGTAATTCTGAAAAACTGTTTTTT
CDR3aa: CSVEDPRQGNSEKLFF
j_gene: TRBJ1-4
v_gene: TRBV29-1
d_gene: TRBD1
abundance: .

CDR3nt: TGCAGCGTTGGGGGAGCTATAGTAAGCGAGCAGTACTTC
CDR3aa: CSVGGAIVSEQYF
j_gene: TRBJ2-7
v_gene: TRBV29-1
d_gene: .
abundance: .

CDR3nt: TGTGCCACCAGCAGAGGTGAGGTGAGTAATCAGCCCCAGCATTTT
CDR3aa: CATSRGEVSNQPQHF
j_gene: TRBJ1-5
v_gene: TRBV15
d_gene: .
abundance: .

CDR3nt: TGTGCTATCAGTCAGGGACAGGGATTCTACGACGAGCAGTACTTC
CDR3aa: CAISQGQGFYDEQYF
j_gene: TRBJ2-7
v_gene: TRBV28
d_gene: TRBD1
abundance: many

CDR3nt: TGTGCCACCAGTCGCACGGGGGTGGGTGAAAAACTGTTTTTT
CDR3aa: CATSRTGVGEKLFF
j_gene: TRBJ1-4
v_gene: TRBV15
d_gene: .
abundance: .

CDR3nt: TGTGCCAGCAGTTACGGTCTGGCGGGGGAGGGGGAGACCCAGTACTTC
CDR3aa: CASSYGLAGEGETQYF
j_gene: TRBJ2-5
v_gene: TRBV6-5
d_gene: TRBD2
abundance: .

CDR3nt: TGCGCCAGCAGGCCAGAACCCCCCTACGAGCAGTACTTC
CDR3aa: CASRPEPPYEQYF
j_gene: TRBJ2-7
v_gene: TRBV10-1
d_gene: .
abundance: .

CDR3nt: TGTGCCAGCAGCTTTGGCAGCACAGATACGCAGTATTTT
CDR3aa: CASSFGSTDTQYF
j_gene: TRBJ2-3
v_gene: TRBV5-6
d_gene: .
abundance: .

CDR3nt: TGTGCCAGCAGCCAATCGGGGACTAGCGGTCAGGCCTACGAGCAGTACTTC
CDR3aa: CASSQSGTSGQAYEQYF
j_gene: TRBJ2-7
v_gene: TRBV27
d_gene: TRBD2
abundance: .